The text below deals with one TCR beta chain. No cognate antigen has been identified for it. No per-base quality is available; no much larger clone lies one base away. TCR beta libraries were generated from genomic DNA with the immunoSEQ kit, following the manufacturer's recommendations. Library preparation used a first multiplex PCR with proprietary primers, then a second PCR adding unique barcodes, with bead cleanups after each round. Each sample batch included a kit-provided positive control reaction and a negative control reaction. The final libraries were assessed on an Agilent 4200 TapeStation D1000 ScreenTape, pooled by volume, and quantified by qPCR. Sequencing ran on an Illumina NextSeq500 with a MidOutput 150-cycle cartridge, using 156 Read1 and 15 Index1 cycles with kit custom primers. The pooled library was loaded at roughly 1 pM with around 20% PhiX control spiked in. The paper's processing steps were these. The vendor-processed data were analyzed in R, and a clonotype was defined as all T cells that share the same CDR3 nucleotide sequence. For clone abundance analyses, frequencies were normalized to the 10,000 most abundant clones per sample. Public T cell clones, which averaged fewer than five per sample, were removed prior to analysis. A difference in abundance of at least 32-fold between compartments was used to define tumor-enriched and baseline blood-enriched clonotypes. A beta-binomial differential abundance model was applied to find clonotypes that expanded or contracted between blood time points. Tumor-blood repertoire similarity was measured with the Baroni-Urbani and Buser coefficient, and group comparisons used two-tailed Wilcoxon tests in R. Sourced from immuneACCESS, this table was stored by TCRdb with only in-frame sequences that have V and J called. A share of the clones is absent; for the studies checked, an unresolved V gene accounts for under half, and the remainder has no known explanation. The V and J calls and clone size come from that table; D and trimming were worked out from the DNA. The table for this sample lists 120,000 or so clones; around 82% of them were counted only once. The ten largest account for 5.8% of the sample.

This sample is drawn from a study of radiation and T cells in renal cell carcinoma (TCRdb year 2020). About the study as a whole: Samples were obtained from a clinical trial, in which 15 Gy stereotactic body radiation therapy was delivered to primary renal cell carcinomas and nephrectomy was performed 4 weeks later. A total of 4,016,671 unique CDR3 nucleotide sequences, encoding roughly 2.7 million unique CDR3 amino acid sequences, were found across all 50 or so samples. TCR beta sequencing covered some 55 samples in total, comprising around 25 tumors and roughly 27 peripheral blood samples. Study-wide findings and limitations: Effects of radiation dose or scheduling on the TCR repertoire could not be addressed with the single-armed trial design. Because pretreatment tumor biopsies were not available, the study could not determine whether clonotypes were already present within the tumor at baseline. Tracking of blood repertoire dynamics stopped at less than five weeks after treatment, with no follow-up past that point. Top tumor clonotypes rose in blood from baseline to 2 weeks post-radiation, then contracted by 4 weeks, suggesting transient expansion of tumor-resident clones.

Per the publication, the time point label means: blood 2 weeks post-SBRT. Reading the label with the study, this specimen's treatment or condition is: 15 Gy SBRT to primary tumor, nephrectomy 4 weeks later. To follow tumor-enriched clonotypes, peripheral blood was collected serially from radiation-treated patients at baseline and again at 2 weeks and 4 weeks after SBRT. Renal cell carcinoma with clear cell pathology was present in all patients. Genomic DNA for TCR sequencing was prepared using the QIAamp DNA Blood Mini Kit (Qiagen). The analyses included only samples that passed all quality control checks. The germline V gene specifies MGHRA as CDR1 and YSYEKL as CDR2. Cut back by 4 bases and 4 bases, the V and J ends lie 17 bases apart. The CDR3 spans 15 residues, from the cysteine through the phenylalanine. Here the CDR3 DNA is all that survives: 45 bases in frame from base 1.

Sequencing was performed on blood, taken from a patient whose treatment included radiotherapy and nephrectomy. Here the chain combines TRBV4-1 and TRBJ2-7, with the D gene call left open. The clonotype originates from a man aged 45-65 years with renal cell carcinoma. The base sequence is TGCGCCAGCAGCCTACGACTCGTGGGGATTTACGAGCAGTACTTC. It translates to CASSLRLVGIYEQYF.